This passage covers 15 T cell receptor beta chains from one sample sequenced in a study of OX40 agonist ivuxolimab in advanced cancers. The repertoire was sequenced with immunoSEQ multiplex PCR; TCRdb's copy has only in-frame clones and lacks some. The sample consists of approximately 73,000 clones, 70% to 90% of them appearing once. The sample consisted of CD4+ or CD8+ T cells sorted from blood, taken in a trial of the OX40 agonist ivuxolimab. These receptors all stem from an adult with an advanced solid tumor such as melanoma, head and neck, liver or kidney cancer.

This clone was recorded only once. The rearrangement joins TRBV27 to TRBJ2-2; no firm D call. From germline, CDR1 is MNHEY and CDR2 SMNVEV (reference sequence). The CDR3 is 12 residues long. Trimming left V 4 bases short and J 7 bases short, with 7 bases between. CDR3 sequence (DNA): TGTGCCAGCAGTTGGACGATCGGGGAGCTGTTTTTT. Translating it yields CASSWTIGELFF.

This chain's CDR3 is CASSVRGSPERDTQYF. In DNA, the CDR3 is TGTGCCAGCAGCGTTAGGGGAAGCCCTGAGAGAGATACGCAGTATTTT. The chain combines TRBV7-8 with TRBJ2-3, with D tentatively TRBD1 (5 bases). CDR1 and CDR2 (germline): SGHVS, FQNEAQ. The CDR3 is 16 residues long. V lost 5 bases, J lost 5 bases, and 20 bases lay in between.

The chain carries TRBV7-2 and TRBJ1-4; D unclear. The CDR3 contains 15 residues. From germline, CDR1 is SGHTA and CDR2 FQGNSA. Trimming shortened V by 5 bases and J by 5 bases, and 15 bases separated the two germline ends. The CDR3: CASSPPEWRNEKLFF. Written as DNA, the CDR3 is TGTGCCAGCAGCCCCCCCGAGTGGAGAAATGAAAAACTGTTTTTT.

In this sample, this clone turned up a few times. The chain combines TRBV10-3 with TRBJ2-3, with D maybe TRBD1 (6 bases). V shed 11 bases and J shed 0 bases, with 9 bases lying between them. The CDR3 is 12 residues long. CDR1 is ENHRY, CDR2 SYGVKD, per germline. This CDR3 is CAAQGSTDTQYF. Written as DNA, the CDR3 is TGTGCCGCCCAGGGGAGCACAGATACGCAGTATTTT.

The V gene is TRBV18, the J gene TRBJ1-2; D not resolved. Germline V gene sequence: CDR1 KGHSH, CDR2 LQKENI. The CDR3 is made up of 12 amino acids. V was pared by 1 base and J by 7 bases, with 7 bases between. This chain's CDR3 is CASSPRYAGYTF. For the CDR3, the DNA is TGTGCCAGCTCACCACGATACGCTGGCTACACCTTC.

This clone was seen more than once but under ten times. The chain uses TRBV29-1 and TRBJ2-7; 8 nucleotides match TRBD1. The CDR3 contains 11 residues. Germline V gives CDR1 SQVTM, CDR2 ANQGSEA. Unmatched junction bases numbered 5, after V lost 7 bases and J lost 6 bases. This CDR3 reads CSGGQGTEQYF. The CDR3 DNA reads TGCAGCGGAGGACAGGGTACCGAGCAGTACTTC.

DNA for the CDR3: TGTGCCAGCAGCTTCCTAGCGGGGGTCATCGGGGAGACCCAGTACTTC. Translating gives CASSFLAGVIGETQYF. The J gene is TRBJ2-5, the V gene TRBV5-6, with 10 bases identical to TRBD2. V dropped 2 bases and J dropped 5; count of bases not matched to a gene: 9. The CDR3 consists of 16 residues. CDR1 and CDR2 from the germline V gene are SGHDT and YYEEEE.

This clone has just a few counts. The rearrangement joins TRBV4-1 to TRBJ1-2; D is undetermined. Germline V CDR1 and CDR2: MGHRA, YSYEKL. This CDR3 has 12 amino acids. V was trimmed by 4 bases and J by 7 bases, leaving 10 bases between them. CDR3 loop: CASSRPSPGYTF. Written as DNA, the CDR3 is TGCGCCAGCAGCCGACCCAGCCCTGGCTACACCTTC.

The chain has TRBV5-1 and TRBJ2-5; TRBD2 aligns across 8 bases. CDR1 and CDR2 from the germline V gene are SGHRS and YFSETQ. The CDR3 loop spans 15 amino acids. Trimming cost V 5 bases and J 5 bases; bases outside gene matches: 11. The CDR3: CASRLNHGRVETQYF. The DNA of the CDR3 is TGCGCCAGCAGGCTTAACCACGGGAGGGTGGAGACCCAGTACTTC.

This chain links TRBV29-1 with TRBJ2-3, with TRBD1 identical over 7 bases. Trimming cost V 6 bases and J 2 bases; bases outside gene matches: 5. CDR3 size: 13 residues. Germline V gene data show CDR1 as SQVTM and CDR2 as ANQGSEA. The CDR3, as DNA: TGCAGCGTCAAGACAGGGCTCACAGATACGCAGTATTTT. This encodes CSVKTGLTDTQYF.

V usage is TRBV6-6 and J usage is TRBJ1-6; D gene ambiguous. Germline assignment: CDR1 MNHNY and CDR2 SVGAGI (reference sequence). V was cut by 7 bases and J by 0 bases, with 7 bases left in between. This CDR3 is built from 14 residues. The CDR3 coding sequence is TGTGCCAGCAAGGAGAGCTCCTATAATTCACCCCTCCACTTT. Residues: CASKESSYNSPLHF.

V usage is TRBV2 and J usage is TRBJ2-7; D is uncertain. Trimming shortened V by 2 bases and J by 4 bases, and 3 bases separated the two germline ends. The germline gives CDR1 SNHLY, CDR2 FYNNEI. This CDR3 has 11 amino acids. CDR3 loop: CASSELYEQYF. CDR3 nucleotides: TGTGCCAGCAGTGAACTTTACGAGCAGTACTTC. The full variable domain, completed using reference TRBV2 and TRBJ2-7, is EPEVTQTPSHQVTQMGQEVILRCVPISNHLYFYWYRQILGQKVEFLVSFYNNEISEKSEIFDDQFSVERPDGSNFTLKIRSTKLEDSAMYFCASSELYEQYFGPGTRLTVT.

The chain combines TRBV7-3 with TRBJ2-1; TRBD1 is a possible D gene (5 bases). Germline-derived CDR1 and CDR2 are SGHTA and FQGTGA. The CDR3 covers 14 residues. V was clipped by 4 bases and J by 5 bases, with 12 bases between them. The chain's CDR3 is CASSSLGVNNEQFF. In DNA, the CDR3 is TGTGCCAGCAGCTCCCTAGGGGTGAACAATGAGCAGTTCTTC. Variable domain in full (rest from reference TRBV7-3 and TRBJ2-1): GAGVSQTPSNKVTEKGKYVELRCDPISGHTALYWYRQSLGQGPEFLIYFQGTGAADDSGLPNDRFFAVRPEGSVSTLKIQRTERGDSAVYLCASSSLGVNNEQFFGPGTRLTVL.

The chain combines TRBV25-1 with TRBJ1-1; D is unresolved. The CDR3 contains 16 residues. Germline V gives CDR1 MGHDK, CDR2 SYGVNS. V was trimmed by 4 bases and J by 7 bases, leaving 22 bases between them. The CDR3 nucleotides are TGTGCCAGCAGTGGACGTCGAGGACTGGAAAAGTTTGAAGCTTTCTTT. This encodes CASSGRRGLEKFEAFF.

This sequence joins TRBV2 and TRBJ2-1, with D possibly being TRBD1 or TRBD2 (5 bases each). The CDR3 has 15 amino acids. Germline CDR1 reads SNHLY; CDR2 reads FYNNEI. V lost 5 bases and J 1 base, leaving 12 bases between the germline ends. CDR3 DNA: TGTGCCAGCAGTCAAATGGGGGATTCCTACAATGAGCAGTTCTTC. Protein product: CASSQMGDSYNEQFF.